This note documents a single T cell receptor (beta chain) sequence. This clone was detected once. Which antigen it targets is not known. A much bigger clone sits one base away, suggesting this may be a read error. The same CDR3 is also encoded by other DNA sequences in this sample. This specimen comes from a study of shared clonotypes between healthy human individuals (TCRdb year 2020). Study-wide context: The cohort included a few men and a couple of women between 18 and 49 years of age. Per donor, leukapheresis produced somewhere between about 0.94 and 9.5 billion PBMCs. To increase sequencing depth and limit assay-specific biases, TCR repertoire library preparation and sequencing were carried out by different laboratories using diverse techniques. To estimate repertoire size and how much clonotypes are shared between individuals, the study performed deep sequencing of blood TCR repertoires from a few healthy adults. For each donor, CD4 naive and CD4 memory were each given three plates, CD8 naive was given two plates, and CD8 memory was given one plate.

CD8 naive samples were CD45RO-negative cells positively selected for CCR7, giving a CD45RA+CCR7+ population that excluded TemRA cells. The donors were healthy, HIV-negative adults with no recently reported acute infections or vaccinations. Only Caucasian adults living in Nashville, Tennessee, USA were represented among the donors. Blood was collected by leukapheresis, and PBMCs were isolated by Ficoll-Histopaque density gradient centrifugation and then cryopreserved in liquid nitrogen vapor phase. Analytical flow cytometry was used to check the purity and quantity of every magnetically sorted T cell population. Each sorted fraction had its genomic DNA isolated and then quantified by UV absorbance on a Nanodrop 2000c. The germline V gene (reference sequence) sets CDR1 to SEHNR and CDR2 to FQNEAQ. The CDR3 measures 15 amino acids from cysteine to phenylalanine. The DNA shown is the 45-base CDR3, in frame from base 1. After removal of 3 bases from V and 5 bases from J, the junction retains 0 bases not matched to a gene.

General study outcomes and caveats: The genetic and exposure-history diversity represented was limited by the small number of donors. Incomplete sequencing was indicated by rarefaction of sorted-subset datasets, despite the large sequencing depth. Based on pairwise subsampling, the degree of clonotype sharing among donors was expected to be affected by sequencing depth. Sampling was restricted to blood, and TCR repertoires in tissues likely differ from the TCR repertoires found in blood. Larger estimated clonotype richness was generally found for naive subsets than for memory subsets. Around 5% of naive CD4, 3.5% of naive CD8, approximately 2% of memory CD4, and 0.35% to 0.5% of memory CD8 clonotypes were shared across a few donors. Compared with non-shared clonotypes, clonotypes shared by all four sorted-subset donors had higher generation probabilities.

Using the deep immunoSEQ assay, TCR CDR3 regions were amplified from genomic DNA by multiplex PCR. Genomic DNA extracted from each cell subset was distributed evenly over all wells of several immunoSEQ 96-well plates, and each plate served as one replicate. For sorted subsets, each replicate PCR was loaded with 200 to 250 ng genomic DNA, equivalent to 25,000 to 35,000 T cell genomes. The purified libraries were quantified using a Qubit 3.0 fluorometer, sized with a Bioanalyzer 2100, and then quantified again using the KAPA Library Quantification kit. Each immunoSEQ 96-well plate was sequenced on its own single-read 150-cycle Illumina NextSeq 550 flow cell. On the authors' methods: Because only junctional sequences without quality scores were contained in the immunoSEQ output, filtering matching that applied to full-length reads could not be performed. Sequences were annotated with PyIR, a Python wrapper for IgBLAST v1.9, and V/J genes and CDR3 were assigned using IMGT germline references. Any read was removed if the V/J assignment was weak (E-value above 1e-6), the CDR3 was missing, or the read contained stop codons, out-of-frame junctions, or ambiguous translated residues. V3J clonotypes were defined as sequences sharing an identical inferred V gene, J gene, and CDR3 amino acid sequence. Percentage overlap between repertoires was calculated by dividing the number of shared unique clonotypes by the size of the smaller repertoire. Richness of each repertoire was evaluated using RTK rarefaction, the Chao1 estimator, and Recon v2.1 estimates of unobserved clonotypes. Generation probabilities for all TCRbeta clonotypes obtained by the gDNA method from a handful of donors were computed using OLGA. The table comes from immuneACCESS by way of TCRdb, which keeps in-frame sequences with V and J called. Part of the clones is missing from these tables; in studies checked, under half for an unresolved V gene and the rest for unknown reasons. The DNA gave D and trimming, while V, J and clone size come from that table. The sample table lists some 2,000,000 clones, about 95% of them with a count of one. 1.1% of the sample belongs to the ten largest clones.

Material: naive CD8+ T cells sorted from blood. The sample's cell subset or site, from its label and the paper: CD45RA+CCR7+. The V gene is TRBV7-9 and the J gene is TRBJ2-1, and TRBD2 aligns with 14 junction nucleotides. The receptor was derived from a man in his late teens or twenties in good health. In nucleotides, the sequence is TGTGCCAGCAGCTTGGGACTAGCGGGGGACAATGAGCAGTTCTTC. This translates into CASSLGLAGDNEQFF.